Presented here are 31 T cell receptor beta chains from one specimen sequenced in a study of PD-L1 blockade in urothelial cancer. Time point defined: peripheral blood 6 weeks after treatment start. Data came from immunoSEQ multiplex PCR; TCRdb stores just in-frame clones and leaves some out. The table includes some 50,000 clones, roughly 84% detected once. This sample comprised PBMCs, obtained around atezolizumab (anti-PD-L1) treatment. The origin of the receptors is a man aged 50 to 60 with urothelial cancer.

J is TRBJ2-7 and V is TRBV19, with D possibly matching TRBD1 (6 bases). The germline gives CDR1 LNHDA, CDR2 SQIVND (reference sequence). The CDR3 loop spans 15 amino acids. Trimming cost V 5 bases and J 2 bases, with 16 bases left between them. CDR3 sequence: CASSSQGWGTYEQYF. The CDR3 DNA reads TGTGCCAGTAGTTCGCAGGGGTGGGGGACCTACGAGCAGTACTTC.

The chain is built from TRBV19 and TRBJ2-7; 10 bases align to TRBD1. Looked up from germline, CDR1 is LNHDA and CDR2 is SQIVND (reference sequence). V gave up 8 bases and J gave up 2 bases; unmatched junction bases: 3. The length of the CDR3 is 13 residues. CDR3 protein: CASGDRGAYEQYF. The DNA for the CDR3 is TGTGCCAGTGGGGACAGGGGCGCCTACGAGCAGTACTTC.

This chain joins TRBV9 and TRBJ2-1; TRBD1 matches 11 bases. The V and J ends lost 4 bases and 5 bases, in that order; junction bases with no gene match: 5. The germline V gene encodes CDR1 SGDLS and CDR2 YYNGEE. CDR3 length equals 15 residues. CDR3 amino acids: CASSTGQGANNEQFF. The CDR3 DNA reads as TGTGCCAGCAGCACCGGACAGGGGGCCAACAATGAGCAGTTCTTC.

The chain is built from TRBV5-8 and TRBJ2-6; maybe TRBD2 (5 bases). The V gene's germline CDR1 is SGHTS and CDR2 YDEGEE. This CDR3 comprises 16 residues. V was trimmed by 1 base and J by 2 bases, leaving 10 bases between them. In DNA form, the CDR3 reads TGTGCCAGCAGCTTGTTTACGGGAACTGGGGCCAACGTCCTGACTTTC. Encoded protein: CASSLFTGTGANVLTF.

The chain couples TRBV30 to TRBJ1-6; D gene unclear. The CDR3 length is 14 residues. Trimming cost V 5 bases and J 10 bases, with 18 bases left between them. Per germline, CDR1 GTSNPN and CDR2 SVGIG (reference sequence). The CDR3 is CAWGLIGSQSPLHF. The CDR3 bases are TGTGCCTGGGGGTTGATCGGGTCTCAATCACCCCTCCACTTT.

As DNA, the CDR3 is TGTGCCAGCAGACCGATCACCGGTGGGGGCAGGGGAGGCACAGATACGCAGTATTTT. It specifies CASRPITGGGRGGTDTQYF. This rearrangement joins TRBV28 to TRBJ2-3; possibly TRBD1 for D (6 bases). CDR1 and CDR2 (germline): MDHEN, SYDVKM. Trimming removed 6 bases from V and 1 base from J, with 26 bases in between. This CDR3 contains 19 residues.

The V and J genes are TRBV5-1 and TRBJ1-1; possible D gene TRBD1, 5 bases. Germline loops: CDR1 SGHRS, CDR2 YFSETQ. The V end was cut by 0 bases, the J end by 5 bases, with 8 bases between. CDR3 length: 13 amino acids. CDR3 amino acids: CASSLGGVTEAFF. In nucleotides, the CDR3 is TGCGCCAGCAGCTTGGGGGGGGTTACTGAAGCTTTCTTT.

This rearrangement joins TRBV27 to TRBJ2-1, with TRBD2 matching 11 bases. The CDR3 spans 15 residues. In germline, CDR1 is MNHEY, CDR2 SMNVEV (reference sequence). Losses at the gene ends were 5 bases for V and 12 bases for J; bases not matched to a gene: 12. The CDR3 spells CASSPLSGLAGGQFF. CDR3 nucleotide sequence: TGTGCCAGCAGTCCCCTGTCGGGGCTAGCGGGAGGGCAGTTCTTC.

The DNA of the CDR3 is TGCGCCAGCAGCCATTTAGGGTGGACAGGAAGAGAAGAGACCCAGTACTTC. Protein: CASSHLGWTGREETQYF. The chain recombines TRBV10-1 with TRBJ2-5; the match to TRBD1 covers 7 bases. V was pared by 6 bases and J by 3 bases, with 16 bases of the junction left unmatched. The CDR3 covers 17 residues. Germline V gives CDR1 WNHNN, CDR2 SYGVQD (reference sequence).

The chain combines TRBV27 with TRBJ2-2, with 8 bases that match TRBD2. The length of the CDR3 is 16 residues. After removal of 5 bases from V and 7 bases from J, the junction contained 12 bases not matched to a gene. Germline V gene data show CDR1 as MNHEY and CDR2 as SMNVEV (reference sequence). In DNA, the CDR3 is TGTGCCAGCAGTCCTGCGAGCGGGAGAAAGGTCGGGGAGCTGTTTTTT. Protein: CASSPASGRKVGELFF.

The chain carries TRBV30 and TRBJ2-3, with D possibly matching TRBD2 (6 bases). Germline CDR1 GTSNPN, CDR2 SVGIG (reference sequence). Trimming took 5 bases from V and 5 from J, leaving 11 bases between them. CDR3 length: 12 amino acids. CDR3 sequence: CAWGTGGDTQYF. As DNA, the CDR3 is TGTGCCTGGGGGACCGGGGGAGATACGCAGTATTTT.

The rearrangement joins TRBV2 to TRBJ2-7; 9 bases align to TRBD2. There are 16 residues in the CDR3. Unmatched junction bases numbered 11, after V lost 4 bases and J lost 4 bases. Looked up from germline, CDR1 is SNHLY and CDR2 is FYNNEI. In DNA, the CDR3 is TGTGCCAGCAGTGGGGACCCGGGACTAGCCCTATACGAGCAGTACTTC. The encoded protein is CASSGDPGLALYEQYF.

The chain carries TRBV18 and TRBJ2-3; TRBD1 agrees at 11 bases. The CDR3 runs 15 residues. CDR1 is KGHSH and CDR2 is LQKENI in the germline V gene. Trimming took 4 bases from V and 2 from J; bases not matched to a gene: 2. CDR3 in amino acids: CASSRDRGFTDTQYF. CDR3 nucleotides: TGTGCCAGCTCACGGGACAGGGGGTTCACAGATACGCAGTATTTT. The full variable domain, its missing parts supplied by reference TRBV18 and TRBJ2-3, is NAGVMQNPRHLVRRRGQEARLRCSPMKGHSHVYWYRQLPEEGLKFMVYLQKENIIDESGMPKERFSAEFPKEGPSILRIQQVVRGDSAAYFCASSRDRGFTDTQYFGPGTRLTVL.

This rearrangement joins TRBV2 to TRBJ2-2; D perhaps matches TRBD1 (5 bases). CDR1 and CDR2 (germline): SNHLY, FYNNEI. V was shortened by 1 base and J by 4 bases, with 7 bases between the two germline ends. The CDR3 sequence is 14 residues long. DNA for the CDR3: TGTGCCAGCAGTGAAGTGCAGGGCACCGGGGAGCTGTTTTTT. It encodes CASSEVQGTGELFF.

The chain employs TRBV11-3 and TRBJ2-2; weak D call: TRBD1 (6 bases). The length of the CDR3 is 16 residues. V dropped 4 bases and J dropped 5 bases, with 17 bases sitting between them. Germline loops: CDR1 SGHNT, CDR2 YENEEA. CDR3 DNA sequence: TGTGCCAGCAGCTCTGGGACAACCCAGACGACCGGGGAGCTGTTTTTT. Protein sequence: CASSSGTTQTTGELFF.

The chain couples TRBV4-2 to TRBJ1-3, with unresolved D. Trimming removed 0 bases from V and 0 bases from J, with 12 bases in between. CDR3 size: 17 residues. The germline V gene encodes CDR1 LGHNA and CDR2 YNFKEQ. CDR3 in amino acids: CASSQDLAGSSGNTIYF. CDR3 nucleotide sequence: TGTGCCAGCAGCCAAGATCTGGCGGGCAGCTCTGGAAACACCATATATTTT.

The CDR3 nucleotides read TGCGCCAGCAGCGCCGGGACTAGCGGGGGTAATGAGCAGTTCTTC. Its protein product is CASSAGTSGGNEQFF. This chain joins TRBV5-1 and TRBJ2-1; 14 bases line up with TRBD2. The CDR3 consists of 15 residues. J gave up 7 bases and V 4 bases, and 4 bases lay outside the gene matches. Germline CDR1 SGHRS, CDR2 YFSETQ.

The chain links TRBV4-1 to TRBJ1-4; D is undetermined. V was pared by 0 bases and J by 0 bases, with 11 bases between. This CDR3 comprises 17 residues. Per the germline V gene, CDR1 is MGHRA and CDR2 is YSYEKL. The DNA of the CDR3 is TGCGCCAGCAGCCAAGATCCATCAGGTCCAACTAATGAAAAACTGTTTTTT. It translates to CASSQDPSGPTNEKLFF.

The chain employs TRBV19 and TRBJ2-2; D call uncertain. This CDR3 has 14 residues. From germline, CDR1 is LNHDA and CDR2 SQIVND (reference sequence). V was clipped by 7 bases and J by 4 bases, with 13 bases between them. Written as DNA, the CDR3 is TGTGCCAGTATGCCTGCATCTAGCACCGGGGAGCTGTTTTTT. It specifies CASMPASSTGELFF.

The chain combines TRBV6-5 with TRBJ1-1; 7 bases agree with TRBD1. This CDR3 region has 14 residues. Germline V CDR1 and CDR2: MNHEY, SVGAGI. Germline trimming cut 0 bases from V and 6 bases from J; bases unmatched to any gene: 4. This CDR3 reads CASSYSEGAAEAFF. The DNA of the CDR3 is TGTGCCAGCAGTTACTCCGAGGGGGCGGCTGAAGCTTTCTTT.

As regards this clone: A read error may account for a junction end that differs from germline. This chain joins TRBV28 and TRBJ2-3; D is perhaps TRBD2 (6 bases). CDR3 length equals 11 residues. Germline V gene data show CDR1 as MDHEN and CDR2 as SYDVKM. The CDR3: CASSYGSLSRF. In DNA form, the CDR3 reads TGTGCCAGCAGTTACGGGAGCCTCTCCCGATTT.

The CDR3: CASSLTGKEQYF. The CDR3 DNA reads as TGTGCCAGCAGTTTGACAGGGAAGGAGCAGTACTTC. This chain links TRBV27 with TRBJ2-7; 7 bases map to TRBD1. The trim removed 3 bases at V and 7 bases at J, leaving 3 bases unmatched. CDR1 is MNHEY and CDR2 is SMNVEV in the germline V gene (reference sequence). The CDR3 loop spans 12 amino acids.

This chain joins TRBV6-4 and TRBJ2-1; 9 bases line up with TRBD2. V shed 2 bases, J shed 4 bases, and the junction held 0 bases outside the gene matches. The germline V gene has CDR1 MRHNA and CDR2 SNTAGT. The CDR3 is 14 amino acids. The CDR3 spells CASSDSGGYNEQFF. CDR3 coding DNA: TGTGCCAGCAGTGACAGCGGGGGGTACAATGAGCAGTTCTTC.

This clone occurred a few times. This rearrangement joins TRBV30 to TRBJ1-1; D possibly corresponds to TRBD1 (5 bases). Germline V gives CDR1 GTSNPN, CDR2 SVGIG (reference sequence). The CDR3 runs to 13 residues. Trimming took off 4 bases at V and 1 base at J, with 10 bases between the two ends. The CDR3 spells CAWIGQPNTEAFF. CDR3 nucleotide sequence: TGTGCCTGGATCGGACAACCGAACACTGAAGCTTTCTTT.

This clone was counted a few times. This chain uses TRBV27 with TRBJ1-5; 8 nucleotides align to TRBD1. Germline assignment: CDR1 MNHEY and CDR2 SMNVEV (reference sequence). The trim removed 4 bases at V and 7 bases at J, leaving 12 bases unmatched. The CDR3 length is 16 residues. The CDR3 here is CASSSTRTGGLQPQHF. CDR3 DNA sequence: TGTGCCAGCAGTTCCACCCGTACAGGGGGTTTACAGCCCCAGCATTTT.

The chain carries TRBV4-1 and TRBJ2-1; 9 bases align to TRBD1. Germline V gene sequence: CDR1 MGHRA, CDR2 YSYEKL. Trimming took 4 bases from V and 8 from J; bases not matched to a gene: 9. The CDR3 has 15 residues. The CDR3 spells CASSPRDRATDEQFF. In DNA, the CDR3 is TGCGCCAGCAGCCCCCGGGACAGGGCCACCGATGAGCAGTTCTTC.

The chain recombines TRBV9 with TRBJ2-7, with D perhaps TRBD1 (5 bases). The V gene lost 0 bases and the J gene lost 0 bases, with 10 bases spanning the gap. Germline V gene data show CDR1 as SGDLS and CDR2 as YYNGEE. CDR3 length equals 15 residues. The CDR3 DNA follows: TGTGCCAGCAGCGTAGAAGGGGTAAGCTCCTACGAGCAGTACTTC. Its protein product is CASSVEGVSSYEQYF. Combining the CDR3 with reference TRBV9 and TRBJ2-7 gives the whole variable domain DSGVTQTPKHLITATGQRVTLRCSPRSGDLSVYWYQQSLDQGLQFLIQYYNGEERAKGNILERFSAQQFPDLHSELNLSSLELGDSALYFCASSVEGVSSYEQYFGPGTRLTVT.

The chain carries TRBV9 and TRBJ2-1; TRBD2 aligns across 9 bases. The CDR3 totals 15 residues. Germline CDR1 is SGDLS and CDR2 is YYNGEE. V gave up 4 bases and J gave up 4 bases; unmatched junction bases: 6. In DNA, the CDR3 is TGTGCCAGCAGCAACCTAGCGGGACTTTACAATGAGCAGTTCTTC. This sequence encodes CASSNLAGLYNEQFF. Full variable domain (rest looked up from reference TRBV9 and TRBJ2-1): DSGVTQTPKHLITATGQRVTLRCSPRSGDLSVYWYQQSLDQGLQFLIQYYNGEERAKGNILERFSAQQFPDLHSELNLSSLELGDSALYFCASSNLAGLYNEQFFGPGTRLTVL.

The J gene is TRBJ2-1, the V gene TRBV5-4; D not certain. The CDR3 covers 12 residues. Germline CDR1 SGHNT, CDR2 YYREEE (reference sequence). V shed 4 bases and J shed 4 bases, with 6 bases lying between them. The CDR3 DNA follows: TGTGCCAGCAGCCTAGAGTACAATGAGCAGTTCTTC. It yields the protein CASSLEYNEQFF.

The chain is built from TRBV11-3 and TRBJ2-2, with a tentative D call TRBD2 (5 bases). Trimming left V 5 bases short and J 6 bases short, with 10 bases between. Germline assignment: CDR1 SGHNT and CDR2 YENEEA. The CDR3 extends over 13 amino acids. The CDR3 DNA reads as TGTGCCAGCAGCACCACGAGGGCCGGGGAGCTGTTTTTT. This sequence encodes CASSTTRAGELFF.

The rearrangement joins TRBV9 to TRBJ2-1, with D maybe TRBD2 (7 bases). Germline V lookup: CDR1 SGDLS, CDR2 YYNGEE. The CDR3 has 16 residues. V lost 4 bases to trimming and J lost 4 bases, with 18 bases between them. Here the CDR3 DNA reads TGTGCCAGCAGCTCCCTAGGACTAGGGGGTTACAATGAGCAGTTCTTC. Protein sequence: CASSSLGLGGYNEQFF. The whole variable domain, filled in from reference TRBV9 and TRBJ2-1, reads DSGVTQTPKHLITATGQRVTLRCSPRSGDLSVYWYQQSLDQGLQFLIQYYNGEERAKGNILERFSAQQFPDLHSELNLSSLELGDSALYFCASSSLGLGGYNEQFFGPGTRLTVL.